This T cell receptor (beta chain) was profiled in a study of control samples from healthy donors and cancer patients. This clone was counted a few times. Libraries were prepared by immunoSEQ multiplex PCR; TCRdb keeps only in-frame clonotypes and omits some of them. This sample yields 63,000 or so clones, of which roughly nine tenths are seen a single time; roughly 5.5% belongs to the top ten. The CDR3 extends over 15 amino acids. CDR1 LNHDA and CDR2 SQIVND come from the germline V gene (reference sequence). The junction had 5 bases not matched to a gene; V was cut back by 4 bases and J by 3 bases. This receptor was taken from a man aged 55 to 70 with colorectal cancer. The sample consisted of PBMCs. The chain is built from TRBV19 and TRBJ2-3; 9 nucleotides line up with TRBD1. CDR3 DNA: TGTGCCAGTAGTAGAATGGGACAGGGAACAGATACGCAGTATTTT. Its translation is CASSRMGQGTDTQYF. Supplemented by reference TRBV19 and TRBJ2-3, the full variable domain reads DGGITQSPKYLFRKEGQNVTLSCEQNLNHDAMYWYRQDPGQGLRLIYYSQIVNDFQKGDIAEGYSVSREKKESFPLTVTSAQKNPTAFYLCASSRMGQGTDTQYFGPGTRLTVL.